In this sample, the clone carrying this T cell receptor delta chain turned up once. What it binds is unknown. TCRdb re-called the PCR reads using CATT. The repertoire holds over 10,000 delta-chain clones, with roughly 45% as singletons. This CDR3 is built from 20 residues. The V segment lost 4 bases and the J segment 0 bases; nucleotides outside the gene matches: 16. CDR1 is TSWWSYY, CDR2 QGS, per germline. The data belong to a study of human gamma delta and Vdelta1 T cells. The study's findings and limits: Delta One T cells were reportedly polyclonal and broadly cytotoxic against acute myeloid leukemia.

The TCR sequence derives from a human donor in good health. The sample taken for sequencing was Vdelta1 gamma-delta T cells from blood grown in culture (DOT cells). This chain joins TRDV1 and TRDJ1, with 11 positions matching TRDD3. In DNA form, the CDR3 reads TGTGCTCTTGGGGTCGGGGATGTGGGGGATACGTCAACGTACACCGATAAACTCATCTTT. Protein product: CALGVGDVGDTSTYTDKLIF.